This section outlines one T cell receptor beta chain sequence together with its context. Its antigen is not yet known. The sample holds no much larger clone one base away, and base qualities are not on file. The data were taken from a study of T cell responses to AZD1222 COVID-19 vaccine (dated by TCRdb to the early 2020s). About the study as a whole: A total of about 250 trial participants underwent TCR sequencing, of whom 207 had received two doses of AZD1222 and around 26 had received two doses of the MenACWY control vaccine. Trial participants were enrolled into age subgroups of 18-55, 56-69 and 70-plus years, which contained 148, 28 and 57 TCR-sequenced participants, respectively.

Reading the label with the study, this specimen's time point is: baseline before first vaccination. The intended sense of this specimen's treatment or condition label: meningococcal conjugate vaccine given as trial control. Vaccinee samples came from UK trials COV001 and COV002, including a single-blind randomized controlled phase 2/3 trial of AZD1222 (ChAdOx1 nCoV-19) in healthy adults. For TCRbeta chain sequencing, PBMC samples were collected from trial participants at day 0 and at day 28 after the second dose. The germline V gene yields KGHSH for CDR1 and LQKENI for CDR2. The CDR3 measures 16 amino acids from cysteine to phenylalanine. Only CDR3 DNA is held: 48 bases, read in frame from base 1. V loses 1 base at its end and J loses 4 bases; junction bases beyond the gene matches: 5. The CDR3 regions of human TCRbeta chains were analyzed by immunosequencing. For the original study's pipeline: TCRs in the repertoires were compared against a reference library of SARS-CoV-2-specific TCRs that had been generated with the MIRA antigen-specificity platform. Breadth was defined as the fraction of unique TCRs that were SARS-CoV-2-associated. Depth was defined as the fraction of total T cells that were SARS-CoV-2-associated. Using the MIRA data, every spike-specific TCR was mapped to the spike region that the TCR reacted to and assigned to either a CD4 or a CD8 class. Log10-transformed breadth and depth values were compared by one-way ANOVA with Sidak's multiple comparisons tests. TCRdb took this table from immuneACCESS and kept in-frame rearrangements with V and J called. Such tables lack part of the clones; where checked against another copy, unresolved V genes explain under half of the gap, and the rest is unexplained. Clone size and the V and J calls come from that table; the DNA yielded D and trimming. The sample table contains 120,000 to 150,000 clones; only one count was recorded for 88% of them. The ten biggest clones cover about 3.3% of the sample.

The research as a whole found: The vaccine-associated CD4 TCRs covered the entire spike protein, and the dominant responses fell in regions 160-218 and 743-854. Conclusions about previously exposed vaccinees are limited, since just 6 or 7 AZD1222 recipients were seropositive for SARS-CoV-2 at baseline. Reportedly, almost half of the unique spike-specific TCRs recognized epitopes lying outside the regions that are mutated in the B.1.351 and B.1.1.7 variants. Participants were mostly white British, with more females than males. The authors suggested clonal diversity may have been underestimated. Spike-specific TCR breadth and depth rose significantly after two AZD1222 doses compared with day 0 and with MenACWY recipients. No day 14 peak-response samples were available, so repertoires were characterized only after the peak T cell response. The 56-69-year group was small, and its depth increase did not reach significance, likely because of low power.

The sequence derives from an adult in good health. The chain was built from TRBV18 and TRBJ2-1; 9 of the junction bases match TRBD2. The source material was peripheral blood, sampled on day 0 of MenACWY control vaccination. The DNA is as follows: TGTGCCAGCTCACCACGGCGGGAGGGGCTATACAATGAGCAGTTCTTC. This encodes CASSPRREGLYNEQFF.